There are a few counts of the clone carrying this TCR beta chain. Its specificity is not known. The V and J ends lost 5 bases and 5 bases respectively, with 21 bases between them. Germline CDR1 is LNHDA and CDR2 is SQIVND (reference sequence). The CDR3 has 16 amino acids. The sample originates from a study of T-cell memory formation after mild COVID-19. Study context: There were largely donor-specific TCR clusters.

Study findings and constraints: Prior to infection, memory already included some responding clones, suggesting cross-reactive memory joined. Clones that got smaller from day 15 to 85 had even CD4/CD8, while clones growing later tipped toward CD4+.

TCRdb reprocessed the 5' RACE reads via MiXCR and lists one record per CDR3 protein. The profile covers 550,000 to 650,000 distinct CDR3 sequences, with around 16% appearing a single time and just over 8% taken by the ten largest. Sequenced sample: PBMCs or a T cell subset sorted from them (not recorded which). The chain is built from TRBV19 and TRBJ1-2; D uncertain. The source is an adult woman who had mild COVID-19 (a few samples of this study predate the infection). Cell type and time point are not known. The CDR3 nucleotides are TGTGCCAGTAGTTCCGGGGAACTTGCCGCTTTTTATGGCTACACCTTC. It translates to CASSSGELAAFYGYTF.